Listed here are 5 T cell receptor beta chains from one sample, sequenced in a study of blood T cells in healthy people across ages. With a J-beta primer mix and a sample-barcoded 5' primer, a second PCR ran about 7 to 11 cycles. Via MiXCR, TCRdb re-called the 5' RACE reads, giving one row per CDR3 protein. The table shows about 570,000 distinct CDR3 sequences, with about 27% occurring only once. This sample also belongs to another study, concerning T cells of mothers and their children.

Sequenced sample: blood. The receptors come from a boy younger than 10 in good health.

This clonotype has more than one count but fewer than ten. This chain joins TRBV11-3 and TRBJ2-7, with 9 bases aligning to TRBD1. Germline trimming cut 0 bases from V and 0 bases from J; bases unmatched to any gene: 0. CDR1 is SGHNT and CDR2 is YENEEA in the germline V gene. The length of the CDR3 is 15 residues. This CDR3 reads CASSLEGQGSYEQYF. CDR3 in DNA: TGTGCCAGCAGCTTAGAGGGACAGGGCTCCTACGAGCAGTACTTC.

This clonotype was picked up a small number of times. V gene TRBV6-6 combines with J gene TRBJ2-5; no firm D call. Between the trimmed V and J ends, which lost 7 bases and 0 bases, there was a span of 3 bases. Germline V gene lookup returns CDR1 MNHNY and CDR2 SVGAGI (reference sequence). The CDR3 consists of 11 residues. The CDR3 here is CASTDQETQYF. DNA of the CDR3: TGTGCCAGCACCGACCAAGAGACCCAGTACTTC.

The V call is TRBV9, the J call TRBJ2-4; D is uncertain. The ends were cut back, 0 bases at V and 6 bases at J, with 13 bases in the middle. CDR1 and CDR2 from the germline V gene are SGDLS and YYNGEE. The CDR3 runs to 15 residues. DNA of the CDR3: TGTGCCAGCAGCGTAGATTGGATGAATGGAAACATTCAGTACTTC. It yields the protein CASSVDWMNGNIQYF.

The CDR3 reads CASSHDRGQSYGYTF. CDR3 nucleotides: TGCGCCAGCAGCCATGACAGGGGGCAAAGCTATGGCTACACCTTC. This sequence joins TRBV5-1 and TRBJ1-2; the match to TRBD1 covers 10 bases. J gave up 4 bases and V 4 bases, and 7 bases lay outside the gene matches. Germline CDR1 and CDR2: SGHRS and YFSETQ. The CDR3 sequence is 15 residues long.

This rearrangement joins TRBV7-8 to TRBJ2-3; 7 bases fit TRBD2. With 8 bases clipped from V and 6 bases from J, the junction kept 11 bases outside the gene matches. CDR1 is SGHVS, CDR2 FQNEAQ, per germline. This CDR3 is 14 amino acids long. The CDR3 region has the DNA TGTGCCAGCCTCAAAGCGGGAAAAGGCGATACGCAGTATTTT. It codes for CASLKAGKGDTQYF.